The source of this T cell receptor (beta chain) is a study of T-cell reconstitution after alpha-beta-depleted transplantation in children. Many counts were recorded for this clonotype. As yet, its antigen is unknown. General study findings and limits: The origin of high day-60 TCRbeta diversity in some patients lay in surviving recipient T cells and thymic progenitors.

The CDR3 loop spans 16 amino acids. J was trimmed by 3 bases and V by 0 bases; bases with no gene match: 4. Germline CDR1 is SGHRS and CDR2 is YFSETQ. Construction of the TCRbeta library involved unique molecular identifiers. TCRdb passed the PCR reads through MiXCR, listing each CDR3 protein once. This table holds about 460,000 distinct CDR3 sequences, roughly 10% found once. The sample here was PBMCs, taken before TCRalphabeta/CD19-depleted stem cell transplant. V is TRBV5-1 and J is TRBJ1-5, with TRBD1 identical over 9 bases. This sequence originates from a child under 10 years old with inherited bone marrow failure, due to receive a stem cell transplant. The chain's CDR3 is CASSLDGTGFNQPQHF. CDR3 in DNA: TGCGCCAGCAGCTTGGACGGGACAGGGTTCAATCAGCCCCAGCATTTT. The full variable domain, with the rest looked up from reference TRBV5-1 and TRBJ1-5, is KAGVTQTPRYLIKTRGQQVTLSCSPISGHRSVSWYQQTPGQGLQFLFEYFSETQRNKGNFPGRFSGRQFSNSRSEMNVSTLELGDSALYLCASSLDGTGFNQPQHFGDGTRLSIL.